The sequence of this T cell receptor beta chain was determined in a study of graft-versus-host responses after intestinal transplantation. On the study more broadly: Recipients uniformly received anti-thymocyte globulin induction, followed by tacrolimus and steroids for approximately 3 years. The study's findings and limits: Recipient marrow showed GvH clones, some seen first in ileum or blood. The highest levels of circulating GvH clones went along with early declines in HvG clones after transplant. Where graft-donor T cell macrochimerism was present, patients had high graft-versus-host to host-versus-graft clonal ratios in allografts.

The trim removed 0 bases at V and 7 bases at J, leaving 3 bases unmatched. CDR1 and CDR2 from the germline V gene are WNHNN and SYGVQD (reference sequence). The CDR3 contains 14 residues. The repertoire was sequenced with immunoSEQ multiplex PCR; TCRdb's copy has only in-frame clones and lacks some. The repertoire has approximately 130,000 clones, approximately 90% of them found once; the top ten carry roughly 0.17%. To note about this clone: Its antigen is undetermined.

This specimen was unstimulated CD4+ T cells sorted from spleen or lymph node cells, taken before intestinal transplant. V is TRBV10-1 and J is TRBJ2-1; 7 bases match TRBD1. This TCR was recovered from a human donor who received an intestinal transplant. The CDR3 DNA follows: TGCGCCAGCAGTGAGTCGACAGGGCGGAATGAGCAGTTCTTC. This sequence encodes CASSESTGRNEQFF.